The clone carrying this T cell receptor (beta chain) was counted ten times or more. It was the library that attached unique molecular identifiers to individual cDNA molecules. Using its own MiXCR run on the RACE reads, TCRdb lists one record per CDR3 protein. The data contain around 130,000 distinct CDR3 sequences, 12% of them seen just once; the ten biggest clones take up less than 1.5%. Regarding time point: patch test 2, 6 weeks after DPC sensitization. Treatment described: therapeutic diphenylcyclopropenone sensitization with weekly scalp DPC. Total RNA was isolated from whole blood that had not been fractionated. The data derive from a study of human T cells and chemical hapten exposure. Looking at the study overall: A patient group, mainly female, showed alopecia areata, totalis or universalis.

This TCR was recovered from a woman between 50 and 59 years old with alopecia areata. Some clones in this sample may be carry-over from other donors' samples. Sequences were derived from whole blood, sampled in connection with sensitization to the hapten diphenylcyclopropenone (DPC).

The CDR3 region is CASSSHGDPLSYEQYF. The CDR3 DNA sequence: TGTGCCAGCAGCAGCCATGGGGACCCCCTCTCCTACGAGCAGTACTTC. The gene calls are TRBV28 and TRBJ2-7; D possibly matches TRBD1 or TRBD2 (5 bases each). CDR3 length: 16 residues. CDR1 is MDHEN, CDR2 SYDVKM, per germline. V lost 6 bases to trimming and J lost 0 bases, with 18 bases between them.